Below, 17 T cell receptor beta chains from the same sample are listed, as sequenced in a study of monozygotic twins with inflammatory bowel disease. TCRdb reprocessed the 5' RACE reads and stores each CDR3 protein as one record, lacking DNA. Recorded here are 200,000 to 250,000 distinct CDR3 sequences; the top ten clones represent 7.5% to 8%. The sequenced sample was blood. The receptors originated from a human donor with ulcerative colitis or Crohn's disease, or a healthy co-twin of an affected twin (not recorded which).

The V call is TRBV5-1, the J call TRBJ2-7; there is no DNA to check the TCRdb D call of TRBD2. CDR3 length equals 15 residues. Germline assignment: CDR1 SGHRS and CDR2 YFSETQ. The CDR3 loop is CASSPTSSLVSEQYF.

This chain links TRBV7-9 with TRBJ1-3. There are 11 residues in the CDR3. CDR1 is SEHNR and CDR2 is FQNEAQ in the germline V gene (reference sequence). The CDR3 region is CASSPGNTIYF.

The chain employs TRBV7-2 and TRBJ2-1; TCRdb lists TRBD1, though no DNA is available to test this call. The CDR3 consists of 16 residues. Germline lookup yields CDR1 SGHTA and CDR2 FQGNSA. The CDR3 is CASSLASDPAYNEQFF.

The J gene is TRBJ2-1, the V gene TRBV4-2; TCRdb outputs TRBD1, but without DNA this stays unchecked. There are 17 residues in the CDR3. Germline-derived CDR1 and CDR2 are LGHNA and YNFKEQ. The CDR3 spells CASSQQGTPSSYNEQFF.

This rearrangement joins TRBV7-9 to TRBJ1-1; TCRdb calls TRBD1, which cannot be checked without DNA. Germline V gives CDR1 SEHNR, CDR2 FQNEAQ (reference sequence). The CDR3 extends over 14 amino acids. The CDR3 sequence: CASSSTSSDREAFF.

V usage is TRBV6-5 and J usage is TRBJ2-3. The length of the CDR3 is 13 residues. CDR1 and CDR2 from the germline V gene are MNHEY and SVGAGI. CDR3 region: CASRVPSTDTQYF.

The CDR3 protein is CASSSGLQETQYF. This sequence joins TRBV7-2 and TRBJ2-5; absent DNA, TCRdb's TRBD1 call cannot be checked. Germline loops: CDR1 SGHTA, CDR2 FQGNSA. This CDR3 has 13 amino acids.

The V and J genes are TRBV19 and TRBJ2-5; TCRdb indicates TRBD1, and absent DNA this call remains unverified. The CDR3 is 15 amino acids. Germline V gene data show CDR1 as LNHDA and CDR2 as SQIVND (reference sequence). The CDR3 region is CASTGTGRSQETQYF.

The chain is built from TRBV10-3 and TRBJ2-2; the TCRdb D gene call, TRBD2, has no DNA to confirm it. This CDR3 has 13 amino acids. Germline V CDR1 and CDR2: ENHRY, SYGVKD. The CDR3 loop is CAIRVAATGELFF.

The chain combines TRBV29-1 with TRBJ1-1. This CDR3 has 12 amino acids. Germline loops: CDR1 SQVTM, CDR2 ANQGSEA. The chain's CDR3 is CSVYVGKTEAFF. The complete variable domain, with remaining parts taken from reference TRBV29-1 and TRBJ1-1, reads SAVISQKPSRDICQRGTSLTIQCQVDSQVTMMFWYRQQPGQSLTLIATANQGSEATYESGFVIDKFPISRPNLTFSTLTVSNMSPEDSSIYLCSVYVGKTEAFFGQGTRLTVV.

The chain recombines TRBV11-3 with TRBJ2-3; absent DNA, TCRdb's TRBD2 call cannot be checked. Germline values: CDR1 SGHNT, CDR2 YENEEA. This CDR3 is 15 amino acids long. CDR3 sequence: CASSLGGGSADTQYF.

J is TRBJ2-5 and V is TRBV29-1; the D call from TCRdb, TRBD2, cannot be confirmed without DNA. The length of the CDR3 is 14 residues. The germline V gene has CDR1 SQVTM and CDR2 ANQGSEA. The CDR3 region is CSVRLAELQETQYF.

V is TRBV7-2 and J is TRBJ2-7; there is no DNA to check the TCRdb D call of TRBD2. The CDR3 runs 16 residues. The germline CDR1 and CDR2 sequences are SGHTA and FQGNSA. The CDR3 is CASSLSTSGLAYEQYF.

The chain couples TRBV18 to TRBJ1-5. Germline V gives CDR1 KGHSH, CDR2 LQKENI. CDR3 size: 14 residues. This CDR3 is CASSPPASNQPQHF.

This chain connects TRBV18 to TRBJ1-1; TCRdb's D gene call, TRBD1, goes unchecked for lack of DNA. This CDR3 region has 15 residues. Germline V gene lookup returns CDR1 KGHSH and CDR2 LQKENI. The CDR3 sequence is CASSPQGQVNTEAFF.

The CDR3 sequence is CASSQDRSGSGTGELFF. The V gene is TRBV3-1, the J gene TRBJ2-2; TCRdb names TRBD2, which stays unverified in the absence of DNA. Germline V gives CDR1 LGHDT, CDR2 YNNKEL (reference sequence). The CDR3 consists of 17 residues. Combining the CDR3 with reference TRBV3-1 and TRBJ2-2 gives the whole variable domain DTAVSQTPKYLVTQMGNDKSIKCEQNLGHDTMYWYKQDSKKFLKIMFSYNNKELIINETVPNRFSPKSPDKAHLNLHINSLELGDSAVYFCASSQDRSGSGTGELFFGEGSRLTVL.

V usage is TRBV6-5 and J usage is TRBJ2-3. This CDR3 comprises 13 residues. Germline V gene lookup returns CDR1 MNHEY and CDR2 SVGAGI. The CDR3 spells CASRRISTDTQYF.